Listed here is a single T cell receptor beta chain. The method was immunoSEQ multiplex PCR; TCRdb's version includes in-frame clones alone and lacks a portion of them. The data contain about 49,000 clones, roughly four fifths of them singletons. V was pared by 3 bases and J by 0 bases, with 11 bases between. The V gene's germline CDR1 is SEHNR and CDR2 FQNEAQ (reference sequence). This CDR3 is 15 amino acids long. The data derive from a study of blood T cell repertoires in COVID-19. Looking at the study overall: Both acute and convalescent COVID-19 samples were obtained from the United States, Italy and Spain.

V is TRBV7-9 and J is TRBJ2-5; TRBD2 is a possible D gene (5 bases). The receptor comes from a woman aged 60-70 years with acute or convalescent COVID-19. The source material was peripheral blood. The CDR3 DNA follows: TGTGCCAGCAGCTTGACTGAGGGAAACCAAGAGACCCAGTACTTC. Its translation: CASSLTEGNQETQYF.